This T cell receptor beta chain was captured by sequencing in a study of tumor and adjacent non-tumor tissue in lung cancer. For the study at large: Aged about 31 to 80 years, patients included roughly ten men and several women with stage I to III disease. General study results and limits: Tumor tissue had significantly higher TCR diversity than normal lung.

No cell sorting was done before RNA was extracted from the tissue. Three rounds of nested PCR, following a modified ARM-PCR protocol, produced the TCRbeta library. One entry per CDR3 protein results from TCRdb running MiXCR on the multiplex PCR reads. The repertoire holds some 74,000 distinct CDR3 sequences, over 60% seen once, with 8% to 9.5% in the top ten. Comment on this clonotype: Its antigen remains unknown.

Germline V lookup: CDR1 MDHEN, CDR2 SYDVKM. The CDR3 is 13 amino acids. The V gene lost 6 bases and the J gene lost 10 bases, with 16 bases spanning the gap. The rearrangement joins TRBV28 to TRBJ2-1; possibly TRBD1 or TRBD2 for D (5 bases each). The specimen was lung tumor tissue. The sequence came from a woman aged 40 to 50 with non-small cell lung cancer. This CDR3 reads CASSYGTVSEQFF. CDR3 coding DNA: TGTGCCAGCAGCTACGGGACGGTCAGCGAGCAGTTCTTC.